This T cell receptor (beta chain) was recovered during a study of cytomegalovirus exposure and HLA in healthy donors. Broader study findings: For most TCR sequences rarity was the rule, although some public TCRs occurred in many donors.

There are 15 residues in the CDR3. V lost 3 bases, J lost 8 bases, and 10 bases stayed unmatched. Germline V gene lookup returns CDR1 LNHDA and CDR2 SQIVND (reference sequence). As concerns this clone: Its antigen remains unknown.

The protocol was immunoSEQ multiplex PCR, while the TCRdb copy is restricted to in-frame clones and leaves out a portion. Of some 250,000 clones listed, about 90% are singletons. Sequenced: PBMCs. The chain combines TRBV19 with TRBJ2-4, with 7 bases aligning to TRBD1. The TCR was taken from a woman in her 30s in good health and CMV-seropositive. CDR3 region: CASSMGQLSGDIQYF. The CDR3 nucleotides are TGTGCCAGTAGTATGGGACAGCTCTCAGGGGACATTCAGTACTTC.